The clone carrying this TCR beta chain was counted between two and nine times. Its antigen is undetermined. The data originate from a study of T cells in Graves' hyperthyroidism and ophthalmopathy. Study summary: The blood sample was taken at first diagnosis, before treatment began.

Patients having uncontrolled infection, another autoimmune disease, pregnancy or lactation were not included. Study-level findings and limits: The model predicted ophthalmopathy a median approximately seven months before onset.

This CDR3 is 15 amino acids long. Trimming took off 5 bases at V and 5 bases at J, with 15 bases between the two ends. CDR1 and CDR2 (germline): SEHNR, FQNEAQ (reference sequence). The source material, RNA transcripts, was used to amplify TCR beta CDR3 regions. With the HTBI primer set, the TCR CDR3 went through a first round of RT-PCR. MiXCR, run by TCRdb on the multiplex PCR reads, gives a single entry per CDR3 protein. In the table there are 490,000 or so distinct CDR3 sequences, about 20% of which are singletons. The rearrangement joins TRBV7-9 to TRBJ1-4, with D unresolved. The sequenced material came from blood. The source of this sequence is an older woman with Graves' ophthalmopathy. The CDR3 nucleotides are TGTGCCAGCAGCCCACTTGTCCTGGGAAATGAAAAACTGTTTTTT. Residues: CASSPLVLGNEKLFF.